These T cell receptor beta chains were read from a single sample in a study of cytomegalovirus exposure and HLA in healthy donors. The method was immunoSEQ multiplex PCR; TCRdb's version includes in-frame clones alone and lacks a portion of them. The profile shows 74,000 or so clones, about two thirds of them singletons. The sequencing sample was made of PBMCs. The receptors were sampled from a woman aged 30 to 39 in good health and CMV-seronegative. Each CDR3 is given with its conserved first and last residue. Fields, in order: clone size, J gene, D gene, V gene, CDR3 protein, CDR3 DNA. D genes are given only for firm matches. A row's size may be missing; if present it is once, few, many or a size class.

clone_size: NA
j_call: TRBJ1-5
d_call: NA
v_call: TRBV19
cdr3_aa: CASTTVSNQPQHF
cdr3_nt: TGTGCCAGTACGACAGTGAGCAATCAGCCCCAGCATTTT

clone_size: NA
j_call: TRBJ2-1
d_call: NA
v_call: TRBV5-4
cdr3_aa: CASSLDQGPSSYNEQFF
cdr3_nt: TGTGCCAGCAGCTTGGATCAGGGGCCGAGCTCCTACAATGAGCAGTTCTTC

clone_size: NA
j_call: TRBJ2-1
d_call: TRBD1
v_call: TRBV5-1
cdr3_aa: CASSLGTGNYNEQFF
cdr3_nt: TGCGCCAGCAGCTTAGGGACAGGGAACTACAATGAGCAGTTCTTC

clone_size: NA
j_call: TRBJ2-7
d_call: TRBD1
v_call: TRBV6-5
cdr3_aa: CASSSGQEPYEQYF
cdr3_nt: TGTGCCAGCAGTTCCGGACAGGAGCCCTACGAGCAGTACTTC

clone_size: once
j_call: TRBJ1-1
d_call: NA
v_call: TRBV30
cdr3_aa: CAWSVRTLATEAFF
cdr3_nt: TGTGCCTGGAGTGTACGCACATTAGCCACTGAAGCTTTCTTT

clone_size: NA
j_call: TRBJ1-6
d_call: TRBD1
v_call: TRBV5-6
cdr3_aa: CASSSSRQGVDSPLHF
cdr3_nt: TGTGCCAGCAGCTCCTCGCGACAGGGAGTAGATTCACCCCTCCACTTT

clone_size: NA
j_call: TRBJ1-6
d_call: NA
v_call: TRBV6-6
cdr3_aa: CASREGTWNSPLHF
cdr3_nt: TGTGCCAGCAGGGAGGGGACCTGGAATTCACCCCTCCACTTT

clone_size: few
j_call: TRBJ1-5
d_call: NA
v_call: TRBV18
cdr3_aa: CASSPLNVNQPQHF
cdr3_nt: TGTGCCAGCTCACCACTTAATGTAAATCAGCCCCAGCATTTT

clone_size: NA
j_call: TRBJ2-7
d_call: NA
v_call: TRBV6-5
cdr3_aa: CASSVDRRSYEQYF
cdr3_nt: TGTGCCAGCAGTGTCGACAGGAGATCCTACGAGCAGTACTTC

clone_size: NA
j_call: TRBJ1-1
d_call: NA
v_call: TRBV18
cdr3_aa: CASSPRGQPIDTEAFF
cdr3_nt: TGTGCCAGCTCACCCCGCGGACAGCCGATAGACACTGAAGCTTTCTTT

clone_size: once
j_call: TRBJ2-3
d_call: TRBD2
v_call: TRBV6-1
cdr3_aa: CAGGRDYMGPDTQYF
cdr3_nt: TGTGCCGGAGGTCGGGACTACATGGGACCAGATACGCAGTATTTT

clone_size: NA
j_call: TRBJ1-1
d_call: NA
v_call: TRBV7-9
cdr3_aa: CASSSGGGGLAVTEAFF
cdr3_nt: TGTGCCAGCAGCTCGGGAGGGGGGGGCTTGGCGGTCACTGAAGCTTTCTTT

clone_size: NA
j_call: TRBJ2-7
d_call: TRBD2
v_call: TRBV5-1
cdr3_aa: CASSNGTSRYEQYF
cdr3_nt: TGCGCCAGCAGCAACGGGACTAGCCGGTACGAGCAGTACTTC

clone_size: NA
j_call: TRBJ1-1
d_call: NA
v_call: TRBV5-5
cdr3_aa: CASSRGHRNTEAFF
cdr3_nt: TGTGCCAGCAGCCGTGGACACCGGAACACTGAAGCTTTCTTT

clone_size: NA
j_call: TRBJ1-6
d_call: NA
v_call: TRBV4-3
cdr3_aa: CASSQEGTSDSPLHF
cdr3_nt: TGCGCCAGCAGCCAAGAGGGGACATCAGATTCACCCCTCCACTTT

clone_size: few
j_call: TRBJ1-1
d_call: TRBD1
v_call: TRBV5-1
cdr3_aa: CASRVETGQNTEAFF
cdr3_nt: TGCGCCAGCAGGGTGGAGACAGGGCAGAACACTGAAGCTTTCTTT

clone_size: few
j_call: TRBJ1-1
d_call: TRBD1
v_call: TRBV19
cdr3_aa: CATDPGTGALSTEAFF
cdr3_nt: TGTGCCACCGACCCGGGGACAGGGGCGCTCAGCACTGAAGCTTTCTTT

clone_size: NA
j_call: TRBJ1-2
d_call: NA
v_call: TRBV29-1
cdr3_aa: CSVEGPEGNYGYTF
cdr3_nt: TGCAGCGTTGAAGGGCCCGAGGGCAACTATGGCTACACCTTC

clone_size: NA
j_call: TRBJ1-1
d_call: TRBD1
v_call: TRBV7-3
cdr3_aa: CASSLQTGGEAFF
cdr3_nt: TGTGCCAGCAGCTTACAGACAGGGGGTGAAGCTTTCTTT

clone_size: few
j_call: TRBJ1-1
d_call: NA
v_call: TRBV19
cdr3_aa: CASSLRVVRPEAFF
cdr3_nt: TGTGCCAGTAGTCTCCGGGTTGTACGACCTGAAGCTTTCTTT

clone_size: NA
j_call: TRBJ1-2
d_call: NA
v_call: TRBV21-1
cdr3_aa: CASSKARGGSNYGYTF
cdr3_nt: TGTGCCAGCAGCAAAGCGCGAGGGGGTTCTAACTATGGCTACACCTTC

clone_size: NA
j_call: TRBJ2-4
d_call: NA
v_call: TRBV7-2
cdr3_aa: CASSLVSTATAKNIQYF
cdr3_nt: TGTGCCAGCAGCTTAGTCTCGACAGCGACAGCCAAAAACATTCAGTACTTC

clone_size: NA
j_call: TRBJ1-4
d_call: NA
v_call: TRBV28
cdr3_aa: CASSASVEAAYNEKLFF
cdr3_nt: TGTGCCAGCAGTGCGAGCGTCGAGGCAGCCTATAATGAAAAACTGTTTTTT

clone_size: NA
j_call: TRBJ2-7
d_call: NA
v_call: TRBV5-1
cdr3_aa: CASSLQDRSEQYF
cdr3_nt: TGCGCCAGCAGCTTGCAAGACAGGTCCGAGCAGTACTTC

clone_size: NA
j_call: TRBJ1-6
d_call: TRBD1
v_call: TRBV4-1
cdr3_aa: CASSPQGARGSPLHF
cdr3_nt: TGCGCCAGCAGCCCACAGGGGGCCAGGGGTTCACCCCTCCACTTT

clone_size: NA
j_call: TRBJ2-3
d_call: NA
v_call: TRBV7-9
cdr3_aa: CASSLSGDTQYF
cdr3_nt: TGTGCCAGCAGCTTAAGCGGAGATACGCAGTATTTT

clone_size: few
j_call: TRBJ2-2
d_call: NA
v_call: TRBV7-2
cdr3_aa: CASSLGYRESDTGELFF
cdr3_nt: TGTGCCAGCAGCTTAGGATACAGGGAGTCGGACACCGGGGAGCTGTTTTTT

clone_size: few
j_call: TRBJ2-7
d_call: NA
v_call: TRBV11-2
cdr3_aa: CASSLSGFHEQYF
cdr3_nt: TGTGCCAGCAGCTTATCAGGATTCCACGAGCAGTACTTC

clone_size: NA
j_call: TRBJ2-7
d_call: TRBD1
v_call: TRBV11-3
cdr3_aa: CASSAGQGADPNSYEQYF
cdr3_nt: TGTGCCAGCAGCGCCGGACAGGGTGCCGACCCAAACTCCTACGAGCAGTACTTC

clone_size: NA
j_call: TRBJ2-7
d_call: NA
v_call: TRBV6-1
cdr3_aa: CASSEAYRVPSYEQYF
cdr3_nt: TGTGCCAGCAGTGAAGCGTACAGGGTCCCTTCCTACGAGCAGTACTTC

clone_size: NA
j_call: TRBJ1-2
d_call: TRBD1
v_call: TRBV6-6
cdr3_aa: CASSGTGGEGYTF
cdr3_nt: TGTGCCAGCAGTGGGACAGGGGGCGAGGGCTACACCTTC

clone_size: NA
j_call: TRBJ1-1
d_call: NA
v_call: TRBV12-5
cdr3_aa: CASGLGSTEAFF
cdr3_nt: TGTGCTAGTGGTTTGGGGAGCACTGAAGCTTTCTTT

clone_size: once
j_call: TRBJ2-5
d_call: TRBD2
v_call: TRBV12-5
cdr3_aa: CASAPGGADPRETQYF
cdr3_nt: TGTGCTAGTGCCCCGGGGGGGGCAGATCCCAGGGAGACCCAGTACTTC

clone_size: NA
j_call: TRBJ2-1
d_call: NA
v_call: TRBV12-5
cdr3_aa: CASGTWKLQAAEQFF
cdr3_nt: TGTGCTAGTGGTACGTGGAAACTACAAGCCGCCGAGCAGTTCTTC

clone_size: NA
j_call: TRBJ2-5
d_call: TRBD1
v_call: TRBV7-2
cdr3_aa: CASSPTGDRGRETQYF
cdr3_nt: TGTGCCAGCAGCCCCACCGGGGACAGGGGGCGGGAGACCCAGTACTTC

clone_size: NA
j_call: TRBJ1-2
d_call: NA
v_call: TRBV28
cdr3_aa: CASSLPVRGIDYGYTF
cdr3_nt: TGTGCCAGCAGTTTACCAGTTAGAGGGATTGACTATGGCTACACCTTC

clone_size: few
j_call: TRBJ1-2
d_call: TRBD1
v_call: TRBV28
cdr3_aa: CASSSYPYTGAAYGYTF
cdr3_nt: TGTGCCAGCAGTTCCTACCCCTATACAGGGGCCGCCTATGGCTACACCTTC

clone_size: NA
j_call: TRBJ2-7
d_call: TRBD1
v_call: TRBV5-1
cdr3_aa: CASSPDRGEAYEQYF
cdr3_nt: TGCGCCAGCAGCCCTGACAGGGGCGAGGCCTACGAGCAGTACTTC

clone_size: NA
j_call: TRBJ2-1
d_call: NA
v_call: TRBV5-1
cdr3_aa: CASSLFGYNEQFF
cdr3_nt: TGCGCCAGCAGCTTGTTCGGGTACAATGAGCAGTTCTTC

clone_size: NA
j_call: TRBJ1-1
d_call: NA
v_call: TRBV6-5
cdr3_aa: CASSALEGGVEAFF
cdr3_nt: TGTGCCAGCAGTGCCTTGGAGGGAGGGGTTGAAGCTTTCTTT

clone_size: medium-sized
j_call: TRBJ1-5
d_call: NA
v_call: TRBV21-1
cdr3_aa: CASSSSDRQGRGNQPQHF
cdr3_nt: TGTGCCAGCAGCAGTTCAGACAGGCAAGGTAGAGGCAATCAGCCCCAGCATTTT

clone_size: NA
j_call: TRBJ1-5
d_call: TRBD1
v_call: TRBV5-1
cdr3_aa: CASSPDRGVQPQHF
cdr3_nt: TGCGCCAGCAGCCCGGACAGGGGTGTTCAGCCCCAGCATTTT

clone_size: NA
j_call: TRBJ1-5
d_call: NA
v_call: TRBV7-2
cdr3_aa: CASSFWGGQPQHF
cdr3_nt: TGTGCCAGCAGCTTCTGGGGGGGTCAGCCCCAGCATTTT

clone_size: NA
j_call: TRBJ1-2
d_call: TRBD1
v_call: TRBV4-2
cdr3_aa: CASSQETSGTANYGYTF
cdr3_nt: TGTGCCAGCAGCCAAGAAACGAGTGGGACAGCCAACTATGGCTACACCTTC

clone_size: few
j_call: TRBJ2-7
d_call: TRBD1
v_call: TRBV7-6
cdr3_aa: CASSSTTGSPYEQYF
cdr3_nt: TGTGCCAGCAGCTCGACGACAGGGTCCCCCTACGAGCAGTACTTC

clone_size: NA
j_call: TRBJ1-6
d_call: NA
v_call: TRBV6-6
cdr3_aa: CASSPRQAPLHF
cdr3_nt: TGTGCCAGCAGTCCGAGACAGGCACCCCTCCACTTT

clone_size: once
j_call: TRBJ1-2
d_call: NA
v_call: TRBV7-2
cdr3_aa: CASSPDRHGYTF
cdr3_nt: TGTGCCAGCAGCCCAGACAGGCATGGCTACACCTTC

clone_size: NA
j_call: TRBJ2-3
d_call: TRBD2
v_call: TRBV4-2
cdr3_aa: CASSQGPRTSGTDTQYF
cdr3_nt: TGTGCCAGCAGCCAAGGGCCGAGGACTAGCGGCACAGATACGCAGTATTTT

clone_size: NA
j_call: TRBJ2-7
d_call: TRBD1
v_call: TRBV2
cdr3_aa: CASRGGTGSREQYF
cdr3_nt: TGTGCCAGCAGGGGGGGGACAGGGTCCCGCGAGCAGTACTTC

clone_size: few
j_call: TRBJ1-6
d_call: NA
v_call: TRBV6-6
cdr3_aa: CASSRDSDYNSPLHF
cdr3_nt: TGTGCCAGCAGTAGGGACTCCGACTATAATTCACCCCTCCACTTT

clone_size: NA
j_call: TRBJ1-1
d_call: TRBD1
v_call: TRBV6-5
cdr3_aa: CASSSGTGNPEAFF
cdr3_nt: TGTGCCAGCAGTTCCGGGACAGGGAATCCTGAAGCTTTCTTT

clone_size: NA
j_call: TRBJ2-5
d_call: NA
v_call: TRBV6-6
cdr3_aa: CASSWGVQETQYF
cdr3_nt: TGTGCCAGCAGTTGGGGGGTCCAAGAGACCCAGTACTTC

clone_size: NA
j_call: TRBJ1-1
d_call: NA
v_call: TRBV6-6
cdr3_aa: CASTPTRGNTEAFF
cdr3_nt: TGTGCCAGCACCCCAACCAGGGGAAACACTGAAGCTTTCTTT

clone_size: NA
j_call: TRBJ1-3
d_call: NA
v_call: TRBV7-6
cdr3_aa: CASSLGGRNGNTIYF
cdr3_nt: TGTGCCAGCAGCTTAGGGGGCAGAAATGGAAACACCATATATTTT